The text below deals with one T cell receptor (beta chain). Individuals drawn from under 30 US areas were about 18 to 100 years old. Clinical histories supplied by participants themselves formed the basis of cohort assignment. V lost 4 bases and J lost 5, with 18 bases in between. The length of the CDR3 is 15 residues. The germline gives CDR1 SGDLS, CDR2 YYNGEE. The record originates from a study of blood T cell repertoires in COVID-19. Here immunoSEQ multiplex PCR was the method, and the copy in TCRdb shows in-frame clones only, minus some. This sample carries under 300,000 clones, 70% to 90% of them seen once, and the ten largest clones take 1.9%.

Sequencing was performed on PBMCs or T cells enriched from blood (not recorded which). The TCR comes from a woman between 45 and 65 years old who had recovered from COVID-19. The genes are TRBV9 and TRBJ1-1; tentatively, D is TRBD1 (5 bases). CDR3 region: CASSPASQGGTEAFF. As DNA, the CDR3 is TGTGCCAGCAGCCCAGCCTCGCAGGGAGGAACTGAAGCTTTCTTT. Together with reference TRBV9 and TRBJ1-1, the CDR3 gives the full variable domain: DSGVTQTPKHLITATGQRVTLRCSPRSGDLSVYWYQQSLDQGLQFLIQYYNGEERAKGNILERFSAQQFPDLHSELNLSSLELGDSALYFCASSPASQGGTEAFFGQGTRLTVV.